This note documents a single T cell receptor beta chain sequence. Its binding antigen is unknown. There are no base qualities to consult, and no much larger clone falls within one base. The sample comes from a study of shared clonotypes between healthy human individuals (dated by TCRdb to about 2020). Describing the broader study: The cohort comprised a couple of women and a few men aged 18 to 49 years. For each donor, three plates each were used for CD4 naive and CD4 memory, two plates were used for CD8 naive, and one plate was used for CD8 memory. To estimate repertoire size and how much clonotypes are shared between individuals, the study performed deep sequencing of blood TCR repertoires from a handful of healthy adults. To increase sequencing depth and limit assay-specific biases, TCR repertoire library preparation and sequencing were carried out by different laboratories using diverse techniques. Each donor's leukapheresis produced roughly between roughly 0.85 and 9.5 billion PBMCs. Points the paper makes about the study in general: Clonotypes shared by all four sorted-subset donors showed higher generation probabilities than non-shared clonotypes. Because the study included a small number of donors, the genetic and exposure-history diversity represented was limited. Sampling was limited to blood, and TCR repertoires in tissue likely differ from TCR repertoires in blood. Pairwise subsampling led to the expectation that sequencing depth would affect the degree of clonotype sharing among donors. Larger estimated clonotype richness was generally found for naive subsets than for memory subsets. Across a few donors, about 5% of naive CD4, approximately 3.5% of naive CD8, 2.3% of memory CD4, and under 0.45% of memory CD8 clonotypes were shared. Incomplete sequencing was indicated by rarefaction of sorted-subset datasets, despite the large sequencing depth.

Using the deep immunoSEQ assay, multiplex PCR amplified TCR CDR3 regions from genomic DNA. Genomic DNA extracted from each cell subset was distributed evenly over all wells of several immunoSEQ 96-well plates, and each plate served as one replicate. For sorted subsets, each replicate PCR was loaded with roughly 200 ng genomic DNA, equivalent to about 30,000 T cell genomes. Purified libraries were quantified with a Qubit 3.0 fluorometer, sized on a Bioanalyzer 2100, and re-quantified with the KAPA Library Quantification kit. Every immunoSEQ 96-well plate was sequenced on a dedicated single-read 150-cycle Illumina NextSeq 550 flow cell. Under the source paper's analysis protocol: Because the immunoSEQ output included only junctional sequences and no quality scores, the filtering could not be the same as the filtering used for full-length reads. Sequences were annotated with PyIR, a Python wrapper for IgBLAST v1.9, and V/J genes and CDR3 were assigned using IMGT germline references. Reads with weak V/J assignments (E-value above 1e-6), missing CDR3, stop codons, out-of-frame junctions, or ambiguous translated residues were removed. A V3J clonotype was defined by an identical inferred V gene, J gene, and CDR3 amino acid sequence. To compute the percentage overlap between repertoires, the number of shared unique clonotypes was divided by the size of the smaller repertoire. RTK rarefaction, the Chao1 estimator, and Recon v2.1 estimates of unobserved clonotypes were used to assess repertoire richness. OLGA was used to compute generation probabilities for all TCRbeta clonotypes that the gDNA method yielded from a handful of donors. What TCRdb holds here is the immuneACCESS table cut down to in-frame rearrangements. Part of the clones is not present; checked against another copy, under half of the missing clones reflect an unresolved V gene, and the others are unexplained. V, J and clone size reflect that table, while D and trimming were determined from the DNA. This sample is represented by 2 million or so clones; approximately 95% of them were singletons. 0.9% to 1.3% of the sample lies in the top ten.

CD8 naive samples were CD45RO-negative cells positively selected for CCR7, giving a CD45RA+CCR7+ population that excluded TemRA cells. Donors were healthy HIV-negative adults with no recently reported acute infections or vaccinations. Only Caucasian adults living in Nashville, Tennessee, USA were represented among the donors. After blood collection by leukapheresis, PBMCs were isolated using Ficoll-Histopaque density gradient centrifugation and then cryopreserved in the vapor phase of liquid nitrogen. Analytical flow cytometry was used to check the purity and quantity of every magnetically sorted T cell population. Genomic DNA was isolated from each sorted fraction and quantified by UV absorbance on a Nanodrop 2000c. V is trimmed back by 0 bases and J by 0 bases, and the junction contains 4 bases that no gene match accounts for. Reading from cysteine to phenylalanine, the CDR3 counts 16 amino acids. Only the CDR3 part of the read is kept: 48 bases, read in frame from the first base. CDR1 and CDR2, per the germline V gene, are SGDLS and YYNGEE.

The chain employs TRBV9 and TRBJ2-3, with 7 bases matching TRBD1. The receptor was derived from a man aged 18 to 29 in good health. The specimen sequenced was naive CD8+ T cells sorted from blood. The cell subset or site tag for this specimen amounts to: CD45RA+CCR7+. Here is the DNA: TGTGCCAGCAGCGTAGAGGGGGCGACTAGCACAGATACGCAGTATTTT. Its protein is CASSVEGATSTDTQYF.